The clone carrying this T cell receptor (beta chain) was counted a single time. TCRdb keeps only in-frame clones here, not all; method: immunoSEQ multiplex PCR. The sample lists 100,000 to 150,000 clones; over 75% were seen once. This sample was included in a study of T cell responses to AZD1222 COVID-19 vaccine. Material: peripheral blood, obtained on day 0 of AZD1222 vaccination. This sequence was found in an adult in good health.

CDR3: CSASEVTGNSPLHF. The CDR3 coding sequence is TGCAGTGCTAGTGAGGTAACAGGGAATTCACCCCTCCACTTT. This chain connects TRBV20-1 to TRBJ1-6, with a tentative D call TRBD1 (6 bases). The CDR3 is made up of 14 amino acids. Germline V CDR1 and CDR2: DFQATT, SNEGSKA (reference sequence). V was cut by 3 bases and J by 7 bases, with 13 bases left in between.